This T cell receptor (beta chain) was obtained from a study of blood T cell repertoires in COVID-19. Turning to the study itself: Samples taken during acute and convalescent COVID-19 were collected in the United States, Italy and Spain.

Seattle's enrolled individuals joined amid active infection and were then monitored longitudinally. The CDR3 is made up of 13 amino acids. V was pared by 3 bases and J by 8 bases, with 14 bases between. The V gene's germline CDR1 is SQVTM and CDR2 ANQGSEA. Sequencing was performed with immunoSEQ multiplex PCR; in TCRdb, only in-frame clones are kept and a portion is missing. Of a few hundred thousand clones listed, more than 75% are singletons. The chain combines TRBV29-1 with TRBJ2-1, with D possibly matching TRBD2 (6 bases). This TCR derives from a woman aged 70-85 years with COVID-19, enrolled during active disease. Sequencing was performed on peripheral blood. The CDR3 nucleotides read TGCAGCGTTGAGGGTACTAGCAGGGATGAGCAGTTCTTC. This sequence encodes CSVEGTSRDEQFF.